Shown below are 2 T cell receptor beta chains from a single sample sequenced in a study of cytomegalovirus exposure and HLA in healthy donors. The PCR employed 60 Vbeta primers together with 13 Jbeta primers. Profiling relied on immunoSEQ multiplex PCR, and the TCRdb table lists in-frame clones only, not all of them. In the table there are 200,000 to 250,000 clones, approximately 80% of which are singletons. Material for sequencing was PBMCs. Receptors were obtained from an older woman in good health and CMV-seropositive.

This chain links TRBV7-9 with TRBJ2-7; no reliable D call. Germline CDR1 SEHNR, CDR2 FQNEAQ (reference sequence). Trimming took off 4 bases at V and 4 bases at J, with 5 bases between the two ends. The CDR3 is 11 amino acids. The CDR3 is CASSYQYEQYF. For the CDR3, the DNA is TGTGCCAGCAGCTACCAGTACGAGCAGTACTTC.

The chain is built from TRBV9 and TRBJ2-7; a possible D gene is TRBD1 (5 bases). The V end lost 0 bases, the J end lost 6 bases, and 13 bases lay between the germline ends. This CDR3 has 14 residues. CDR1 is SGDLS, CDR2 YYNGEE, per germline. In DNA, the CDR3 is TGTGCCAGCAGCGTAGGCTCAGGGTGGGGCGAGCAGTACTTC. Translated: CASSVGSGWGEQYF. Using reference TRBV9 and TRBJ2-7 for the parts outside the CDR3, the full variable domain is DSGVTQTPKHLITATGQRVTLRCSPRSGDLSVYWYQQSLDQGLQFLIQYYNGEERAKGNILERFSAQQFPDLHSELNLSSLELGDSALYFCASSVGSGWGEQYFGPGTRLTVT.